The TCR beta chain under discussion was sequenced for a study of T cell responses to AZD1222 COVID-19 vaccine. Findings and limits, study-wide: Only a handful of individuals given AZD1222 were seropositive at baseline. The donors showed a predominance of white British ancestry and of females, with possible underestimation of clonal diversity. Spike-specific TCRs gained breadth and depth after people received two AZD1222 doses. Within unmutated variant regions lay the reported targets of nearly half of spike-specific TCRs.

As for this clone: Its specificity is not known.

Only in-frame clones appear in the TCRdb table, and some are missing; sequencing was by immunoSEQ multiplex PCR. The sample consists of about 88,000 clones, just over 90% of them appearing once. The CDR3 loop spans 14 amino acids. Germline assignment: CDR1 LNHDA and CDR2 SQIVND (reference sequence). The trim removed 2 bases at V and 4 bases at J, leaving 4 bases unmatched. The receptor's source is an adult who received the AZD1222 COVID-19 vaccine. This specimen was peripheral blood, taken 28 days after the second AZD1222 dose. The V and J genes are TRBV19 and TRBJ1-1; 7 bases fit TRBD1. The CDR3 DNA reads TGTGCCAGTAGTATACGGACAGGTAGCACTGAAGCTTTCTTT. Translating gives CASSIRTGSTEAFF.